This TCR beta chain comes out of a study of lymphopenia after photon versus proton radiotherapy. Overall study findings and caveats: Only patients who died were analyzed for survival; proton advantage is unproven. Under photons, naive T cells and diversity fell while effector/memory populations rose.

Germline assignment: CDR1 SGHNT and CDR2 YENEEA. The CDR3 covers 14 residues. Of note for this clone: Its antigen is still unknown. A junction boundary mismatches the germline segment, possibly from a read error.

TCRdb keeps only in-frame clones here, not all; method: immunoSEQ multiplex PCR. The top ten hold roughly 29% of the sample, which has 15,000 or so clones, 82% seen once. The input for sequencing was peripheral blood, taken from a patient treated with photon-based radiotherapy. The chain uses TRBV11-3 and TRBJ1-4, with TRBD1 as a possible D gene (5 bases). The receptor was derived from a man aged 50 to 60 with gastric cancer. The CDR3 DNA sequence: TGTGCCAGCTCGGGGGGGACGGACGCGGGAAAAACTGTTTTT. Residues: CASSGGTDAGKTVF.